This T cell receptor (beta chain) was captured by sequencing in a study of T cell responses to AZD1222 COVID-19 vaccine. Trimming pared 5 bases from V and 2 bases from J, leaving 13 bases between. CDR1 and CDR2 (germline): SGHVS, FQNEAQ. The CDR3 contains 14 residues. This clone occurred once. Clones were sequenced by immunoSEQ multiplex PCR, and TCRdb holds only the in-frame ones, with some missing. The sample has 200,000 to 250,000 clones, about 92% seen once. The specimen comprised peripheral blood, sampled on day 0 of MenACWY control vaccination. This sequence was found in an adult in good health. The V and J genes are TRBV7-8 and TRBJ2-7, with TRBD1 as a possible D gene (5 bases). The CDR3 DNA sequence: TGTGCCAGCAGCCTACCAGGGAATCCCTACGAGCAGTACTTC. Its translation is CASSLPGNPYEQYF.